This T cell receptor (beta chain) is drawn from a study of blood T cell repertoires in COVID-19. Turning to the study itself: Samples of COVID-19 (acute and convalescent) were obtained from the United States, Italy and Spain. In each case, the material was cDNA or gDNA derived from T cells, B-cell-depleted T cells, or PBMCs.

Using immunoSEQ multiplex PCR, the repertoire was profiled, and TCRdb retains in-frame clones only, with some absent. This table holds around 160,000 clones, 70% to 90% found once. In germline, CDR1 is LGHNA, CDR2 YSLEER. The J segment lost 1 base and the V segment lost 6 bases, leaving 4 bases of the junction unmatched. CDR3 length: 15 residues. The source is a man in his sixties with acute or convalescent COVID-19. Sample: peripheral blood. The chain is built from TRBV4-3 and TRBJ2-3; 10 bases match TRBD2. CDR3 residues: CASSRTSGGTDTQYF. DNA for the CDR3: TGCGCCAGCAGTCGTACTAGCGGGGGCACAGATACGCAGTATTTT.